Below are 7 T cell receptor beta chains sequenced from a single sample in a study of regulatory dendritic cells for organ transplantation. Sorted subsets were CFSE-labeled and cultured roughly 5 days with allogeneic dendritic cells. TCRdb keeps only in-frame clones here, not all; method: immunoSEQ multiplex PCR. The data show under 15,000 clones, 74% seen once. These receptors have no identified antigens. The specimen sequenced was naive CD4+ T cells from blood cultured with regulatory dendritic cells. The subset: CD45RA+ naive T cells. These receptors were collected from a human donor in good health.

This rearrangement joins TRBV6-4 to TRBJ1-1; 7 nucleotides align to TRBD1. The V segment lost 6 bases and the J segment 4 bases; nucleotides outside the gene matches: 5. There are 13 residues in the CDR3. The germline V gene encodes CDR1 MRHNA and CDR2 SNTAGT. The CDR3 sequence is CASSRQGGTEAFF. The CDR3 DNA reads TGTGCCAGCAGCAGACAGGGAGGCACTGAAGCTTTCTTT.

There are a few counts of this clone. The rearrangement joins TRBV19 to TRBJ1-4; 7 bases align to TRBD1. Unmatched junction bases numbered 2, after V lost 3 bases and J lost 4 bases. In germline, CDR1 is LNHDA, CDR2 SQIVND (reference sequence). The CDR3 runs 14 residues. CDR3 nucleotide sequence: TGTGCCAGTAGTATGACAGGGTTTAATGAAAAACTGTTTTTT. Its translation is CASSMTGFNEKLFF.

This clone was counted between two and nine times. This sequence joins TRBV5-1 and TRBJ2-1, with 10 bases aligning to TRBD2. The J segment lost 4 bases and the V segment lost 2 bases, leaving 6 bases of the junction unmatched. Germline-derived CDR1 and CDR2 are SGHRS and YFSETQ. The CDR3 consists of 16 residues. The CDR3 region has the DNA TGCGCCAGCAGCTTAGCTAGCGGGGGATTGTACAATGAGCAGTTCTTC. Its translation is CASSLASGGLYNEQFF.

The J gene is TRBJ2-2, the V gene TRBV18, with 11 bases aligning to TRBD1. V dropped 6 bases and J dropped 1; count of bases not matched to a gene: 10. Germline V gene data show CDR1 as KGHSH and CDR2 as LQKENI. CDR3 size: 18 residues. CDR3 in amino acids: CASSLSGTGGLNTGELFF. CDR3 coding DNA: TGTGCCAGCTCGCTCTCCGGGACAGGGGGTTTGAACACCGGGGAGCTGTTTTTT.

The chain links TRBV9 to TRBJ2-5, with TRBD2 matching over 11 bases. CDR1 is SGDLS, CDR2 YYNGEE, per germline. This CDR3 has 18 amino acids. The J segment lost 1 base and the V segment lost 2 bases, leaving 10 bases of the junction unmatched. CDR3 DNA: TGTGCCAGCAGCGTCGCGGGGCTAGCGGGGGGTCTCCAAGAGACCCAGTACTTC. Translation: CASSVAGLAGGLQETQYF.

V is TRBV2 and J is TRBJ2-5; TRBD1 matches 8 bases. CDR1 and CDR2 (germline): SNHLY, FYNNEI. This CDR3 is built from 15 residues. The junction had 7 bases not matched to a gene; V was cut back by 6 bases and J by 1 base. The CDR3 reads CASSSVTGVQETQYF. Written as DNA, the CDR3 is TGTGCCAGCAGCAGTGTGACAGGGGTCCAAGAGACCCAGTACTTC.

V gene TRBV7-3 combines with J gene TRBJ2-1; 7 bases are shared with TRBD1. From germline, CDR1 is SGHTA and CDR2 FQGTGA. The CDR3 totals 13 residues. V was pared by 4 bases and J by 6 bases, with 3 bases of the junction left unmatched. The CDR3 spells CASSSDRRNEQFF. CDR3 in DNA: TGTGCCAGCAGCTCGGACAGGCGCAATGAGCAGTTCTTC.